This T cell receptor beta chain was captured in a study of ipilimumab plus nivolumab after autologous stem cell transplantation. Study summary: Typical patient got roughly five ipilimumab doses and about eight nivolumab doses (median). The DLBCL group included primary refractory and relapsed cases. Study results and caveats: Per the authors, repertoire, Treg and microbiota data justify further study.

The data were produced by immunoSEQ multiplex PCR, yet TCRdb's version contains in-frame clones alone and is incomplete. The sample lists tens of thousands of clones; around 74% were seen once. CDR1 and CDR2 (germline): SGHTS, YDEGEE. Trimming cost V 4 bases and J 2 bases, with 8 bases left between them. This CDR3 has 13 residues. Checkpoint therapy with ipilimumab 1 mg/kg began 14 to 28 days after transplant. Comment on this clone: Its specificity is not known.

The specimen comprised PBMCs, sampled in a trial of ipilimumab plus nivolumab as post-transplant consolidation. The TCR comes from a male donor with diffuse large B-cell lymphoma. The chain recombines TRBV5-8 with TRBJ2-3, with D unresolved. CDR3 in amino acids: CASSMLDTDTQYF. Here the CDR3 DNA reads TGTGCCAGCAGCATGCTTGACACAGATACGCAGTATTTT.